The entry below gives a single T cell receptor beta chain sequence along with its context. Its cognate antigen is unknown. The junction and the germline gene differ at one end; a read error may be behind it. No treatment had been given to any patient before thyroid surgery. The record originates from a study of metastatic and nonmetastatic thyroid tumors. Study results and caveats: Compared with benign nodules, malignant thyroid tumors were reported to have significantly higher TCR beta diversity in both blood and tumor.

CDR1 and CDR2 (germline): MNHNS, SASEGT. The CDR3 length is 12 residues. TCRdb reanalyzed the PCR reads via MiXCR. The table lists 25,000 to 35,000 clones, 15% to 20% of them singletons, with 4.7% in the top ten. The source is a female donor with papillary thyroid cancer or a benign thyroid nodule (not recorded which). Some clones in this sample may be carry-over from other donors' samples. The chain recombines TRBV6-1 with TRBJ1-5, with D unclear. The specimen was blood. This CDR3 is CAIKESNEPEHF. The CDR3 DNA follows: TGTGCCATCAAGGAAAGCAATGAGCCCGAGCATTTT.